Below, 26 T cell receptor beta chains from the same sample are listed, as sequenced in a study of CD4 T cells in relation to SARS-CoV-2 and coronaviruses. Libraries were prepared by immunoSEQ multiplex PCR; TCRdb keeps only in-frame clonotypes and omits some of them. The profile shows 15,000 to 20,000 clones, around three quarters of them singletons. Antigen specificity for these receptors is unknown. Unexposed donor CD4+ T cells date from 2011-2018, before the COVID-19 pandemic. Isolation of CD4+ T cells took place after about 10 days in culture. The sequencing sample was made of CD4+ T cells from PBMCs, cultured in vitro. The receptor set was obtained from a human donor in good health.

This rearrangement joins TRBV11-1 to TRBJ2-7; D is uncertain. V gave up 0 bases and J gave up 4 bases, with 7 bases separating them. Germline values: CDR1 SGHAT, CDR2 FQDESV (reference sequence). The CDR3 covers 13 residues. CDR3 in DNA: TGTGCCAGCAGCTTAGCGCCACAATACGAGCAGTACTTC. Its protein is CASSLAPQYEQYF.

The CDR3 region is CASSLGRNYGYTF. The CDR3 DNA reads as TGTGCCAGCAGTTTAGGCAGGAACTATGGCTACACCTTC. The chain uses TRBV28 and TRBJ1-2; D unresolved. Germline CDR1 MDHEN, CDR2 SYDVKM. This CDR3 contains 13 residues. V was pared by 2 bases and J by 2 bases, with 6 bases between.

In this sample, this clone turned up a few times. The CDR3 DNA reads TGTGCCAGCAGGAGAGGGGGCTATGGCTACACCTTC. Translating gives CASRRGGYGYTF. This chain connects TRBV12-3 or TRBV12-4 to TRBJ1-2; maybe TRBD1 (6 bases). Trimming pared 6 bases from V and 4 bases from J, leaving 9 bases between. The CDR3 is 12 amino acids.

The genes are TRBV30 and TRBJ1-2; D gene ambiguous. Trimming removed 0 bases at V and 4 bases at J, with 12 bases between. The CDR3 runs to 14 residues. Germline CDR1 GTSNPN, CDR2 SVGIG (reference sequence). The CDR3: CAWSVALGGYGYTF. CDR3 sequence (DNA): TGTGCCTGGAGTGTGGCCCTGGGTGGCTATGGCTACACCTTC.

The table lists this clone with a count of one. The rearrangement joins TRBV6-4 to TRBJ2-3; the match to TRBD2 covers 9 bases. Germline CDR1 is MRHNA and CDR2 is SNTAGT. Trimming removed 0 bases from V and 5 bases from J; junction bases left unmatched: 0. The CDR3 spans 14 residues. CDR3 sequence reads: CASSDSSGRDTQYF. In nucleotides, the CDR3 is TGTGCCAGCAGTGACTCTAGCGGGAGAGATACGCAGTATTTT.

This CDR3 is CASVPGQGFYNEQFF. The CDR3 region has the DNA TGTGCCAGCGTACCGGGACAGGGGTTTTACAATGAGCAGTTCTTC. The V gene is TRBV18, the J gene TRBJ2-1, with 10 bases aligning to TRBD1. V trimming: 8 bases; J trimming: 4 bases; junction bases outside the gene matches: 8. Germline values: CDR1 KGHSH, CDR2 LQKENI. This CDR3 region has 15 residues. Variable domain in full (rest from reference TRBV18 and TRBJ2-1): NAGVMQNPRHLVRRRGQEARLRCSPMKGHSHVYWYRQLPEEGLKFMVYLQKENIIDESGMPKERFSAEFPKEGPSILRIQQVVRGDSAAYFCASVPGQGFYNEQFFGPGTRLTVL.

This clone is categorized as medium-sized. The rearrangement links TRBV19 to TRBJ2-3, with 8 bases lining up with TRBD1. CDR1 and CDR2 from the germline V gene are LNHDA and SQIVND (reference sequence). This CDR3 spans 16 amino acids. The V and J ends lost 3 bases and 1 base, in that order; junction bases with no gene match: 6. The CDR3 is CASSIGTGQGTDTQYF. CDR3 DNA sequence: TGTGCCAGTAGTATCGGTACGGGACAGGGCACAGATACGCAGTATTTT.

Here the CDR3 reads CAINGGGTDTQYF. The CDR3, as DNA: TGTGCCATCAATGGGGGGGGCACAGATACGCAGTATTTT. The V call is TRBV10-3, the J call TRBJ2-3; 7 bases line up with TRBD2. CDR1 is ENHRY, CDR2 SYGVKD, per germline. There are 13 residues in the CDR3. V was clipped by 7 bases and J by 1 base; unmatched bases: 2.

The genes are TRBV30 and TRBJ1-1; D ambiguous. The CDR3 consists of 12 residues. Between the trimmed V and J ends, which lost 2 bases and 4 bases, there was a span of 8 bases. Germline loops: CDR1 GTSNPN, CDR2 SVGIG (reference sequence). The chain's CDR3 is CAWSTRSTEAFF. The CDR3 DNA sequence: TGTGCCTGGAGTACCCGAAGCACTGAAGCTTTCTTT.

V gene TRBV2 combines with J gene TRBJ1-3; D uncertain. The CDR3 spans 14 residues. CDR1 and CDR2 from the germline V gene are SNHLY and FYNNEI. V shed 3 bases and J shed 0 bases, with 6 bases lying between them. The CDR3 DNA follows: TGTGCCAGCAGTGACGAGGTCTCTGGAAACACCATATATTTT. As protein: CASSDEVSGNTIYF.

This chain connects TRBV24-1 to TRBJ2-1; 8 bases match TRBD1. The CDR3 consists of 14 residues. Per germline, CDR1 KGHDR and CDR2 SFDVKD. With V trimmed by 7 bases and J by 1 base, 2 bases remained unmatched. CDR3 sequence (DNA): TGTGCCACCAGGGACAGGGCATCCTACAATGAGCAGTTCTTC. Translating gives CATRDRASYNEQFF.

CDR3 loop: CASSVATSGRHGRDTQYF. CDR3 nucleotides: TGTGCCAGCAGCGTAGCGACTAGCGGGAGGCACGGGAGAGATACGCAGTATTTT. The chain links TRBV9 to TRBJ2-3; 13 bases fit TRBD2. CDR3 length equals 18 residues. Germline V lookup: CDR1 SGDLS, CDR2 YYNGEE. The J segment lost 5 bases and the V segment lost 0 bases, leaving 9 bases of the junction unmatched.

The chain is built from TRBV18 and TRBJ1-5; a weak D match, TRBD1 (6 bases). V lost 3 bases to trimming and J lost 0 bases, with 15 bases between them. CDR3 length equals 17 residues. CDR1 KGHSH and CDR2 LQKENI come from the germline V gene. The CDR3 nucleotides read TGTGCCAGCTCACCTTCTGGACAGTATAATAGCAATCAGCCCCAGCATTTT. It is translated as CASSPSGQYNSNQPQHF.

This sequence joins TRBV5-5 and TRBJ2-2; tentatively, D is TRBD2 (5 bases). CDR1 and CDR2 (germline): SGHKS, YYEKEE (reference sequence). V lost 2 bases and J lost 5, with 10 bases in between. This CDR3 region has 14 residues. CDR3 nucleotides: TGTGCCAGCAGCTTCGGGGTGGGGACCGGGGAGCTGTTTTTT. Protein: CASSFGVGTGELFF.

The chain employs TRBV27 and TRBJ1-1, with no clear D. Trimming cost V 5 bases and J 1 base, with 8 bases left between them. Germline-derived CDR1 and CDR2 are MNHEY and SMNVEV (reference sequence). The CDR3 sequence is 13 residues long. For the CDR3, the DNA is TGTGCCAGCAGTATGCGTGGGAACACTGAAGCTTTCTTT. This codes for CASSMRGNTEAFF.

About this clone: At one boundary the junction diverges from the germline segment, which might be a read error. The gene calls are TRBV12-3 or TRBV12-4 and TRBJ1-5; D unclear. The CDR3 runs to 13 residues. The CDR3 sequence is CASSKVSDQPQHF. CDR3 nucleotide sequence: TGTGCCAGTTCCAAGGTTAGCGATCAGCCCCAGCATTTT.

The rearrangement links TRBV15 to TRBJ1-5; D is uncertain. The CDR3 is made up of 18 amino acids. Germline assignment: CDR1 LNHNV and CDR2 YYDKDF (reference sequence). V dropped 0 bases and J dropped 0 bases, with 15 bases sitting between them. The CDR3 here is CATSRDPTFQYSNQPQHF. The DNA of the CDR3 is TGTGCCACCAGCAGAGATCCTACGTTCCAGTATAGCAATCAGCCCCAGCATTTT. Combining the CDR3 with reference TRBV15 and TRBJ1-5 gives the whole variable domain DAMVIQNPRYQVTQFGKPVTLSCSQTLNHNVMYWYQQKSSQAPKLLFHYYDKDFNNEADTPDNFQSRRPNTSFCFLDIRSPGLGDTAMYLCATSRDPTFQYSNQPQHFGDGTRLSIL.

The chain employs TRBV28 and TRBJ2-2, with TRBD1 matching 9 bases. J was trimmed by 3 bases and V by 4 bases; bases with no gene match: 3. The CDR3 loop spans 15 amino acids. Germline V gene lookup returns CDR1 MDHEN and CDR2 SYDVKM. This CDR3 is CASSSGQGHTGELFF. In DNA, the CDR3 is TGTGCCAGCAGTTCGGGACAGGGTCACACCGGGGAGCTGTTTTTT.

The V gene is TRBV21-1, the J gene TRBJ2-5. TRBV21-1 is a documented pseudogene. This CDR3 contains 19 residues. The CDR3 is CASSKECRGQTEHQETQYF. Here the CDR3 DNA reads TGTGCCAGCAGCAAAGAGTGTCGAGGGCAGACAGAGCACCAAGAGACCCAGTACTTC.

The table lists this clone with a count of one. The genes are TRBV5-4 and TRBJ2-1, with D unclear. Germline-derived CDR1 and CDR2 are SGHNT and YYREEE (reference sequence). V lost 1 base and J lost 8, with 10 bases in between. The CDR3 runs 13 residues. The CDR3: CASSLYSADEQFF. The DNA for the CDR3 is TGTGCCAGCAGCTTGTATTCTGCGGATGAGCAGTTCTTC.

This chain links TRBV10-3 with TRBJ2-3, with 8 bases fitting TRBD2. Germline V gives CDR1 ENHRY, CDR2 SYGVKD. V shed 6 bases and J 4 bases; nucleotides not matched to a gene: 6. The CDR3 has 14 amino acids. CDR3 nucleotide sequence: TGTGCCATCAGAGCGGGAGAGGGGGCAGATACGCAGTATTTT. Residues: CAIRAGEGADTQYF.

CDR3 loop: CATSRDPGKQETQYF. Here the CDR3 DNA reads TGTGCCACCAGCAGAGATCCAGGGAAGCAAGAGACCCAGTACTTC. V and J are TRBV15 and TRBJ2-5; a weak D match, TRBD1 (5 bases). CDR3 length: 15 amino acids. Trimming took off 0 bases at V and 2 bases at J, with 10 bases between the two ends. CDR1 and CDR2 (germline): LNHNV, YYDKDF (reference sequence).

The rearrangement joins TRBV5-1 to TRBJ2-1; 13 nucleotides align to TRBD2. Germline CDR1 reads SGHRS; CDR2 reads YFSETQ. The CDR3 has 16 residues. Unmatched junction bases numbered 7, after V lost 3 bases and J lost 7 bases. CDR3 residues: CASSSRTSGSGNEQFF. The CDR3 nucleotides read TGCGCCAGCAGCTCGCGGACTAGCGGGAGTGGGAATGAGCAGTTCTTC.

The V call is TRBV18, the J call TRBJ1-1; no firm D call. Germline values: CDR1 KGHSH, CDR2 LQKENI. This CDR3 spans 12 amino acids. V lost 3 bases and J lost 4, with 6 bases in between. The CDR3, as DNA: TGTGCCAGCTCACCTCGCCCCACTGAAGCTTTCTTT. Its protein is CASSPRPTEAFF.

The V and J genes are TRBV12-3 or TRBV12-4 and TRBJ2-7; D may be TRBD2 (5 bases). V was clipped by 3 bases and J by 3 bases, with 9 bases between them. The CDR3 runs to 13 residues. The CDR3 region is CASSFTRDYEQYF. DNA of the CDR3: TGTGCCAGCAGTTTTACGAGGGACTACGAGCAGTACTTC.

The genes are TRBV5-6 and TRBJ1-2; possible D gene TRBD1, 5 bases. Germline V gives CDR1 SGHDT, CDR2 YYEEEE. Trimming shortened V by 4 bases and J by 7 bases, and 17 bases separated the two germline ends. This CDR3 contains 14 residues. CDR3 sequence reads: CASSRRDWGGGYTF. The CDR3 bases are TGTGCCAGCAGCCGCCGCGATTGGGGCGGTGGCTACACCTTC.